Shown below are 16 T cell receptor beta chains from a single sample sequenced in a study of molecular identifiers for immune sequencing clone quantification. A single record per CDR3 protein comes from TCRdb applying MiXCR to the PCR reads. The repertoire holds tens of thousands of distinct CDR3 sequences, around 18% seen once, with about 1.5% in the top ten. Sequenced: naive CD8+ T cells from blood, with Jurkat cell RNA spiked in. Subset: FACS-sorted CD8+CD4-CCR7+CD45RA+ naive T cells. These receptors were collected from a human donor in good health. Some libraries in this study had Jurkat cell RNA spiked in.

This clonotype was observed a handful of times. Written as DNA, the CDR3 is TGTGCCAGCAGCCCTACGACAGGGGGATTACATGTAGCTTTCTTT. It codes for CASSPTTGGLHVAFF. The chain combines TRBV7-2 with TRBJ1-1; TRBD1 matches at 9 bases. CDR1 is SGHTA and CDR2 is FQGNSA in the germline V gene. Trimming cost V 5 bases and J 10 bases; bases outside gene matches: 14. The CDR3 loop spans 15 amino acids.

The DNA for the CDR3 is TGTGCCAGCAGCTTAGAGTGGGGGGGTACGCAGTATTTT. Residues: CASSLEWGGTQYF. The chain links TRBV11-3 to TRBJ2-3, with 7 bases identical to TRBD2. In germline, CDR1 is SGHNT, CDR2 YENEEA. V was clipped by 0 bases and J by 8 bases; unmatched bases: 2. CDR3 size: 13 residues.

At least ten counts were recorded for this clonotype. The chain links TRBV19 to TRBJ2-5; D not certain. V lost 6 bases, J lost 2 bases, and 4 bases lay in between. There are 11 residues in the CDR3. Looked up from germline, CDR1 is LNHDA and CDR2 is SQIVND (reference sequence). DNA for the CDR3: TGTGCCAGTAGGCAGCAAGAGACCCAGTACTTC. Amino acids: CASRQQETQYF.

This clonotype was seen at least ten times. The genes are TRBV14 and TRBJ2-5; D unclear. In germline, CDR1 is SGHDN, CDR2 FVKESK. The CDR3 loop spans 15 amino acids. Trimming shortened V by 2 bases and J by 5 bases, and 15 bases separated the two germline ends. The CDR3 region has the DNA TGTGCCAGCAGCCAACTCAACCGATACCCCGAGACCCAGTACTTC. Translation gives CASSQLNRYPETQYF.

As regards this clonotype: This could be a read error, since a much larger clone is one nucleotide away. The rearrangement joins TRBV28 to TRBJ2-3; D is ambiguous. Germline lookup yields CDR1 MDHEN and CDR2 SYDVKM. CDR3 length: 13 residues. The CDR3 loop reads CASSFRFADTQCF. The CDR3, as DNA: TGTGCCAGCAGTTTCCGGTTTGCAGATACGCAGTGTTTT.

The sample holds many counts of this clonotype. The V and J genes are TRBV2 and TRBJ2-3; D remains unclear. Trimming stripped 7 bases from V and 2 bases from J, with 16 bases between. The CDR3 covers 15 residues. Germline CDR1 SNHLY, CDR2 FYNNEI. The CDR3, as DNA: TGTGCCAGCAAAGGGCGGCCCGGCGACACAGATACGCAGTATTTT. This encodes CASKGRPGDTDTQYF.

This clonotype has a count of ten or more. The chain couples TRBV4-3 to TRBJ2-7; maybe TRBD1 (5 bases). V was pared by 0 bases and J by 0 bases, with 9 bases between. Germline CDR1 reads LGHNA; CDR2 reads YSLEER. There are 15 residues in the CDR3. As DNA, the CDR3 is TGCGCCAGCAGCCAAGATCTCGACAGCTCCTACGAGCAGTACTTC. It codes for CASSQDLDSSYEQYF.

This clonotype showed up just a few times. The CDR3 coding sequence is TGTGCCAGCAGTTTGACAGGGGGCGAGGCTTTCTTT. Amino acids: CASSLTGGEAFF. The genes are TRBV7-2 and TRBJ1-1; TRBD1 matches 10 bases. This CDR3 region has 12 residues. Germline V CDR1 and CDR2: SGHTA, FQGNSA. The V gene end was trimmed by 6 bases and the J gene end by 11 bases; junction bases not matched to a gene: 6.

In this sample, this clonotype turned up a few times. This may arise from a read error, as a much more abundant clone is one base away. The chain couples TRBV4-1 to TRBJ2-7; 8 bases fit TRBD2. Germline V lookup: CDR1 MGHRA, CDR2 YSYEKL. The CDR3 extends over 14 amino acids. The CDR3 reads CASSPVSGSYGQYF. The CDR3 DNA sequence: TGCGCCAGCAGCCCCGTCAGCGGGAGTTACGGGCAGTACTTC.

The chain joins TRBV20-1 to TRBJ2-2; D is tentatively TRBD1 or TRBD2 (5 bases each). The ends were cut back, 5 bases at V and 1 base at J, with 8 bases in the middle. In germline, CDR1 is DFQATT, CDR2 SNEGSKA (reference sequence). This CDR3 has 13 amino acids. This chain's CDR3 is CSARDGNTGELFF. The CDR3 region has the DNA TGCAGTGCTCGGGACGGGAACACCGGGGAGCTGTTTTTT.

The rearrangement links TRBV12-3 or TRBV12-4 to TRBJ1-2; D gene ambiguous. There are 13 residues in the CDR3. Deletions cut 10 bases from V and 8 bases from J, with 20 bases between. The CDR3 region has the DNA TGTGCCACCCTGAGGAGTGTTGCGGAAGGCTACACCTTC. It translates to CATLRSVAEGYTF.

At least ten counts were recorded for this clonotype. Here the CDR3 DNA reads TGTGCCAGCAGTTTAATGGAGGGGGCGAGCACTGAAGCTTTCTTT. Its translation is CASSLMEGASTEAFF. J is TRBJ1-1 and V is TRBV28; 7 nucleotides agree with TRBD1. The germline V gene has CDR1 MDHEN and CDR2 SYDVKM. The CDR3 loop spans 15 amino acids. The ends lost 2 bases at V and 4 bases at J; junction bases unmatched: 7.

Note on this clonotype: Being one base from a much bigger clone, this may be a read error. The CDR3 end shows no conserved phenylalanine or tryptophan, and so a read error is likely. V and J are TRBV27 and TRBJ1-1; the D gene is possibly TRBD1 (6 bases). V was cut by 1 base and J by 3 bases, with 18 bases left in between. This CDR3 is built from 17 residues. CDR1 MNHEY and CDR2 SMNVEV come from the germline V gene (reference sequence). CDR3 sequence (DNA): TGTGCCAGCAGTTTATTATCCCAGGGGAGAGTGGACACTGAAGCTTTCTCT. This codes for CASSLLSQGRVDTEAFS.

About this clonotype itself: This clone may be a read error of a much larger clone one base away. This rearrangement joins TRBV12-3 or TRBV12-4 to TRBJ2-5; 9 nucleotides align to TRBD2. V was pared by 3 bases and J by 7 bases, with 6 bases of the junction left unmatched. The CDR3 extends over 14 amino acids. The CDR3 spells CASSFGAGGGTQYF. As DNA, the CDR3 is TGTGCCAGCAGTTTCGGAGCGGGAGGAGGGACCCAGTACTTC.

This clonotype was seen repeatedly, ten times or more. The chain combines TRBV29-1 with TRBJ1-1; TRBD1 might be the D (5 bases). Trimming pared 2 bases from V and 8 bases from J, leaving 18 bases between. The CDR3 covers 14 residues. The V gene's germline CDR1 is SQVTM and CDR2 ANQGSEA. Here the CDR3 reads CSVEPAREVSEAFF. CDR3 nucleotides: TGCAGCGTTGAACCGGCCAGGGAGGTTTCCGAAGCTTTCTTT.

This clonotype was picked up many times. This chain links TRBV19 with TRBJ2-7; 9 nucleotides match TRBD2. CDR3 length: 14 amino acids. CDR1 and CDR2 from the germline V gene are LNHDA and SQIVND (reference sequence). Trimming took 6 bases from V and 1 from J; bases not matched to a gene: 4. The CDR3: CASSGSGGSYEQYF. CDR3 nucleotide sequence: TGTGCCAGTAGCGGTAGCGGGGGTTCCTACGAGCAGTACTTC. The whole variable domain, remainder taken from reference TRBV19 and TRBJ2-7, is DGGITQSPKYLFRKEGQNVTLSCEQNLNHDAMYWYRQDPGQGLRLIYYSQIVNDFQKGDIAEGYSVSREKKESFPLTVTSAQKNPTAFYLCASSGSGGSYEQYFGPGTRLTVT.